These 24 T cell receptor beta chains came from one sample sequenced in a study of blood T cell repertoires in COVID-19. Repertoires were generated with immunoSEQ multiplex PCR, while TCRdb's copy carries only in-frame clones and drops some. Of approximately 280,000 clones listed, around 85% are singletons. Sequencing was carried out using peripheral blood. These receptors all come from a woman in her 70s with acute or convalescent COVID-19.

This clone turned up a few times. The CDR3 protein is CASSSGGASNTEAFF. The CDR3 nucleotides read TGTGCCAGCAGTTCGGGGGGCGCCTCGAACACTGAAGCTTTCTTT. The V call is TRBV28, the J call TRBJ1-1; TRBD1 might be the D (6 bases). Germline CDR1 is MDHEN and CDR2 is SYDVKM. The V and J ends lost 4 bases and 1 base respectively, with 13 bases between them. The CDR3 loop spans 15 amino acids.

The CDR3 sequence: CASSLMSSGEETQYF. For the CDR3, the DNA is TGTGCCAGCAGCTTAATGTCTAGCGGGGAAGAGACCCAGTACTTC. The chain joins TRBV7-9 to TRBJ2-5; 9 bases match TRBD2. J was trimmed by 3 bases and V by 2 bases; bases with no gene match: 4. The germline gives CDR1 SEHNR, CDR2 FQNEAQ (reference sequence). The length of the CDR3 is 15 residues.

The chain couples TRBV5-6 to TRBJ2-3, with 8 nucleotides matching TRBD1. Germline V gives CDR1 SGHDT, CDR2 YYEEEE. V lost 6 bases, J lost 4 bases, and 7 bases stayed unmatched. This CDR3 is built from 14 residues. DNA of the CDR3: TGTGCCAGCAATCGACAGGGGATATCAGATACGCAGTATTTT. Translating gives CASNRQGISDTQYF.

The V gene is TRBV30, the J gene TRBJ1-1; 7 positions agree with TRBD1. The CDR3 loop spans 17 amino acids. V trimming: 0 bases; J trimming: 0 bases; junction bases outside the gene matches: 10. Germline CDR1 is GTSNPN and CDR2 is SVGIG (reference sequence). The CDR3 nucleotides read TGTGCCTGGAGTGTACGCCGACAGGGTCGGGTGAACACTGAAGCTTTCTTT. It translates to CAWSVRRQGRVNTEAFF. Filled out from reference TRBV30 and TRBJ1-1, the complete variable domain reads SQTIHQWPATLVQPVGSPLSLECTVEGTSNPNLYWYRQAAGRGLQLLFYSVGIGQISSEVPQNLSASRPQDRQFILSSKKLLLSDSGFYLCAWSVRRQGRVNTEAFFGQGTRLTVV.

The table lists this clone with many counts. V is TRBV5-1 and J is TRBJ1-1; 10 bases agree with TRBD1. This CDR3 has 13 residues. Germline assignment: CDR1 SGHRS and CDR2 YFSETQ. With 7 bases clipped from V and 1 base from J, the junction kept 1 base outside the gene matches. CDR3 sequence reads: CASGQGENTEAFF. The CDR3 region has the DNA TGCGCCAGCGGACAGGGGGAGAACACTGAAGCTTTCTTT. The variable domain in full, with the rest retrieved from reference TRBV5-1 and TRBJ1-1, is KAGVTQTPRYLIKTRGQQVTLSCSPISGHRSVSWYQQTPGQGLQFLFEYFSETQRNKGNFPGRFSGRQFSNSRSEMNVSTLELGDSALYLCASGQGENTEAFFGQGTRLTVV.

The chain couples TRBV2 to TRBJ2-3, with 8 bases matching TRBD2. Per the germline V gene, CDR1 is SNHLY and CDR2 is FYNNEI. The CDR3 runs 14 residues. V lost 6 bases, J lost 2 bases, and 4 bases stayed unmatched. CDR3 in amino acids: CASRERGTTDTQYF. The CDR3 DNA follows: TGTGCCAGCAGGGAGCGGGGGACCACAGATACGCAGTATTTT.

This clone was seen a handful of times. The chain combines TRBV2 with TRBJ2-1; D is unclear. The germline V gene has CDR1 SNHLY and CDR2 FYNNEI. V was pared by 7 bases and J by 8 bases, with 18 bases between. The CDR3 consists of 14 residues. The CDR3 here is CASTWSSQYDEQFF. The CDR3 region has the DNA TGTGCCAGCACCTGGTCATCCCAGTACGATGAGCAGTTCTTC.

The chain uses TRBV5-5 and TRBJ1-3; 7 nucleotides line up with TRBD1. The germline V gene encodes CDR1 SGHKS and CDR2 YYEKEE (reference sequence). The CDR3 totals 15 residues. V lost 0 bases, J lost 3 bases, and 3 bases stayed unmatched. The CDR3 nucleotides are TGTGCCAGCAGCTTGGTGGGACAGAGTGGAAACACCATATATTTT. As protein: CASSLVGQSGNTIYF.

The rearrangement joins TRBV2 to TRBJ1-3; D not resolved. The CDR3 loop spans 15 amino acids. CDR1 is SNHLY and CDR2 is FYNNEI in the germline V gene. Trimming removed 8 bases at V and 0 bases at J, with 14 bases between. This chain's CDR3 is CASEDSVFSGNTIYF. The CDR3, as DNA: TGTGCCAGCGAGGATAGCGTCTTCTCTGGAAACACCATATATTTT. The variable domain in full, completed from reference TRBV2 and TRBJ1-3, reads EPEVTQTPSHQVTQMGQEVILRCVPISNHLYFYWYRQILGQKVEFLVSFYNNEISEKSEIFDDQFSVERPDGSNFTLKIRSTKLEDSAMYFCASEDSVFSGNTIYFGEGSWLTVV.

This clone was counted a few times. V is TRBV12-5 and J is TRBJ1-1, with TRBD1 as a possible D gene (6 bases). Trimming removed 3 bases from V and 3 bases from J, with 8 bases in between. This CDR3 has 13 residues. Germline V gene sequence: CDR1 LGHNT, CDR2 FRNRAP. The CDR3 is CASGLAGDTEAFF. CDR3 in DNA: TGTGCTAGTGGTTTAGCAGGGGACACTGAAGCTTTCTTT.

This clone has more than one count but fewer than ten. The gene calls are TRBV3-1 (or the pseudogene TRBV3-2) and TRBJ1-2; TRBD1 aligns across 8 bases. The V segment lost 4 bases and the J segment 9 bases; nucleotides outside the gene matches: 4. This CDR3 spans 12 amino acids. CDR1 and CDR2 (germline): LGHDT, YNNKEL (reference sequence). CDR3 sequence: CASSRTGSRYTF. CDR3 nucleotides: TGTGCCAGCAGCCGGACAGGGTCTCGCTACACCTTC.

The chain carries TRBV9 and TRBJ2-2; 9 bases align to TRBD1. The CDR3 length is 14 residues. Germline assignment: CDR1 SGDLS and CDR2 YYNGEE. The V gene end was trimmed by 8 bases and the J gene end by 6 bases; junction bases not matched to a gene: 8. The CDR3 nucleotides read TGTGCCAGTTCCCCGGGACAGGGCTCCGGGGAGCTGTTTTTT. This gives the protein CASSPGQGSGELFF.

The rearrangement joins TRBV19 to TRBJ2-2; 10 bases line up with TRBD1. The germline V gene encodes CDR1 LNHDA and CDR2 SQIVND (reference sequence). The CDR3 has 14 amino acids. V lost 5 bases to trimming and J lost 6 bases; unmatched junction nucleotides: 3. The CDR3 bases are TGTGCCAGTAGTGACGGACAGGGGGCCGGGGAGCTGTTTTTT. It is translated as CASSDGQGAGELFF.

This clone has only a few counts. The V call is TRBV2, the J call TRBJ2-7; D may be TRBD2 (7 bases). Germline lookup yields CDR1 SNHLY and CDR2 FYNNEI. The CDR3 length is 14 residues. V was pared by 1 base and J by 6 bases, with 13 bases between. Here the CDR3 DNA reads TGTGCCAGCAGTGAAGAGGGGGGGATCTCCGAGCAGTACTTC. It encodes CASSEEGGISEQYF.

CDR3 DNA: TGTGCCAGCAGCTTAGGTGCGAGGACAACTAATGAAAAACTGTTTTTT. Translating gives CASSLGARTTNEKLFF. The rearrangement links TRBV11-2 to TRBJ1-4; no clear D gene. Per germline, CDR1 SGHAT and CDR2 FQNNGV. CDR3 length: 16 amino acids. Trimming left V 1 base short and J 0 bases short, with 9 bases between.

The chain combines TRBV3-1 (or the pseudogene TRBV3-2) with TRBJ2-1, with TRBD2 matching 8 bases. This CDR3 comprises 14 residues. Germline CDR1 is LGHDT and CDR2 is YNNKEL (reference sequence). Trimming took 5 bases from V and 7 from J; bases not matched to a gene: 7. The CDR3 DNA follows: TGTGCCAGCAGCTTTGGACTAGCAGGTAATGAGCAGTTCTTC. Translation: CASSFGLAGNEQFF.

This clone was recorded a few times. In DNA form, the CDR3 reads TGTGCCAGTAGTGGAACAGGGACAACTAATGAAAAACTGTTTTTT. It yields the protein CASSGTGTTNEKLFF. The chain carries TRBV19 and TRBJ1-4; TRBD1 is a possible D gene (6 bases). V dropped 5 bases and J dropped 0 bases, with 10 bases sitting between them. This CDR3 has 15 residues. Germline-derived CDR1 and CDR2 are LNHDA and SQIVND (reference sequence).

The V gene is TRBV23-1, the J gene TRBJ1-6; no reliable D call. TRBV23-1 is labeled an ORF, and its function is uncertain. The CDR3 length is 13 residues. Trimming took off 7 bases at V and 5 bases at J, with 9 bases between the two ends. The CDR3 sequence is CASKASHNSPLHF. The CDR3 DNA reads as TGCGCCAGCAAGGCTAGCCATAATTCACCCCTCCACTTT.

The chain joins TRBV5-5 to TRBJ2-5; 9 bases are shared with TRBD2. V dropped 4 bases and J dropped 2; count of bases not matched to a gene: 6. Germline loops: CDR1 SGHKS, CDR2 YYEKEE (reference sequence). This CDR3 region has 15 residues. The CDR3 protein is CASSPHTSGQETQYF. DNA of the CDR3: TGTGCCAGCAGCCCACATACTAGCGGGCAAGAGACCCAGTACTTC.

This chain connects TRBV20-1 to TRBJ2-7, with 8 positions matching TRBD1. The V and J ends lost 5 bases and 7 bases, in that order; junction bases with no gene match: 4. This CDR3 has 11 amino acids. CDR1 and CDR2 from the germline V gene are DFQATT and SNEGSKA (reference sequence). The CDR3 loop is CSAPRGQEQYF. CDR3 bases: TGCAGTGCTCCCAGGGGGCAGGAGCAGTACTTC.

This clone was seen a handful of times. The chain couples TRBV28 to TRBJ1-1, with D possibly TRBD1 on 6 matching bases. The germline CDR1 and CDR2 sequences are MDHEN and SYDVKM. The ends were cut back, 4 bases at V and 4 bases at J, with 7 bases in the middle. The CDR3 spans 12 residues. CDR3 sequence reads: CASSYRATEAFF. In nucleotides, the CDR3 is TGTGCCAGCAGTTACAGGGCCACTGAAGCTTTCTTT.

V is TRBV5-6 and J is TRBJ1-2, with 12 bases aligning to TRBD1. Germline lookup yields CDR1 SGHDT and CDR2 YYEEEE. The CDR3 contains 17 residues. V gave up 1 base and J gave up 4 bases; unmatched junction bases: 8. Written as DNA, the CDR3 is TGTGCCAGCAGCTTGCCCGGGACAGGGGGCCAACGCTATGGCTACACCTTC. Amino acid sequence: CASSLPGTGGQRYGYTF.

The genes are TRBV18 and TRBJ1-1; possibly TRBD1 for D (5 bases). The CDR3 is 13 residues long. CDR1 is KGHSH and CDR2 is LQKENI in the germline V gene. V lost 6 bases, J lost 8 bases, and 16 bases lay in between. CDR3 amino acids: CASSLLLTAEAFF. As DNA, the CDR3 is TGTGCCAGCTCTCTCTTACTGACAGCCGAAGCTTTCTTT.

J is TRBJ1-6 and V is TRBV3-1 (or the pseudogene TRBV3-2); the match to TRBD1 covers 9 bases. CDR1 and CDR2 from the germline V gene are LGHDT and YNNKEL (reference sequence). This CDR3 is built from 15 residues. V was clipped by 4 bases and J by 9 bases; unmatched bases: 7. CDR3 DNA: TGTGCCAGCAGCCGTCTGACAGGGGGTCTTTCACCCCTCCACTTT. Translating it yields CASSRLTGGLSPLHF.